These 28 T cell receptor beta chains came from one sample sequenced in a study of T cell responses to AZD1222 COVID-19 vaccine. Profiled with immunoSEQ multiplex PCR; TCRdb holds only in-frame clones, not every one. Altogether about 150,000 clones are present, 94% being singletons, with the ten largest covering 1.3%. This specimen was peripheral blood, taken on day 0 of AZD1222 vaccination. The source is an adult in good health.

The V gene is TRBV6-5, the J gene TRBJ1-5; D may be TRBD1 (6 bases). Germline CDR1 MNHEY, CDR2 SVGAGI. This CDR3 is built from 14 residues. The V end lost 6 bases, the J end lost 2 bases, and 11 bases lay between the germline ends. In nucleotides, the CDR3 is TGTGCCAGCAGCCCCAGGGGTGGCAATCAGCCCCAGCATTTT. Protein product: CASSPRGGNQPQHF.

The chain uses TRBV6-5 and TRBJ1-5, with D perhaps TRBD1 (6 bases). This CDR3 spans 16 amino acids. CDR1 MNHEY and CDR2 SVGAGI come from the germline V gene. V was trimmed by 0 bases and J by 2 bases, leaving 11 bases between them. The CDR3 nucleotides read TGTGCCAGCAGTTACTCGGACAGAATGGGCAATCAGCCCCAGCATTTT. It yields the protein CASSYSDRMGNQPQHF.

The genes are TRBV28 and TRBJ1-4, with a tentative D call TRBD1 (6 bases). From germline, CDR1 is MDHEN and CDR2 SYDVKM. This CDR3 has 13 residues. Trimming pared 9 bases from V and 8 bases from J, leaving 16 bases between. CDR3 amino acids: CASSGVYREKLFF. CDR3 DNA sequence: TGTGCCAGTTCAGGGGTCTATAGGGAAAAACTGTTTTTT.

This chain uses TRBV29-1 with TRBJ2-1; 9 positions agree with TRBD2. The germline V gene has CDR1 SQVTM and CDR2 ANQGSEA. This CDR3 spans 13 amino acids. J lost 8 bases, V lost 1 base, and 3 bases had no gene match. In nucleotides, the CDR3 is TGCAGCGTTGAAGTGGTAGCGGGGGATGAGCAGTTCTTC. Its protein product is CSVEVVAGDEQFF.

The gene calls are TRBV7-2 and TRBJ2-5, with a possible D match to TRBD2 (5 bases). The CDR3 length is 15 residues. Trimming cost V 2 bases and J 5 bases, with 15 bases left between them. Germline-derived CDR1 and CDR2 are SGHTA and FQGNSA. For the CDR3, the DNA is TGTGCCAGCAGCTTATTTCCGGTCCCGGGGGAGACCCAGTACTTC. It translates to CASSLFPVPGETQYF.

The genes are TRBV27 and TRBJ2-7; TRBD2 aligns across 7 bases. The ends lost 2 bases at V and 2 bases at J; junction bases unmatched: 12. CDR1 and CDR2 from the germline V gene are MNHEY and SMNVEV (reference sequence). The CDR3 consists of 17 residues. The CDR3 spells CASSLRRYSGPPYEQYV. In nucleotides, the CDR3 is TGTGCCAGCAGTTTAAGGAGATATAGCGGGCCCCCCTACGAGCAGTACGTC.

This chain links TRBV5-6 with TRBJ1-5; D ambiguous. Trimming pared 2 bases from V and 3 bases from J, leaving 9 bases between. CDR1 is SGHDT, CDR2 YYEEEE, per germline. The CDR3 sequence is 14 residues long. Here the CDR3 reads CASSLNPNNQPQHF. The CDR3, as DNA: TGTGCCAGCAGCTTAAACCCGAACAATCAGCCCCAGCATTTT.

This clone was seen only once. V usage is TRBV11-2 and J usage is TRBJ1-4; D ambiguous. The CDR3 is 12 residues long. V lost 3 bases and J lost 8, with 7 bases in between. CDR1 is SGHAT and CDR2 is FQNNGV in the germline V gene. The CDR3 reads CASSFGREKLFF. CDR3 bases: TGTGCCAGCAGCTTCGGGCGGGAAAAACTGTTTTTT.

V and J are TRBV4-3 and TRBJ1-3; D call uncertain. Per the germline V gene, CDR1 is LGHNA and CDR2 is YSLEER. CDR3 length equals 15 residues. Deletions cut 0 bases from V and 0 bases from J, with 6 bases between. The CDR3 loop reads CASSQEASSGNTIYF. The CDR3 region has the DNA TGCGCCAGCAGCCAAGAGGCCAGCTCTGGAAACACCATATATTTT.

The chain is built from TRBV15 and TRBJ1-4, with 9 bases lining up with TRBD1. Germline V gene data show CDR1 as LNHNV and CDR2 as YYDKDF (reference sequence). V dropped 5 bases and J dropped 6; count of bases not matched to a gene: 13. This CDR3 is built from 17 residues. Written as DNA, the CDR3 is TGTGCCACCAGCTTCCAAGGGTCCGGGACAGGGTATGAAAAACTGTTTTTT. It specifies CATSFQGSGTGYEKLFF.

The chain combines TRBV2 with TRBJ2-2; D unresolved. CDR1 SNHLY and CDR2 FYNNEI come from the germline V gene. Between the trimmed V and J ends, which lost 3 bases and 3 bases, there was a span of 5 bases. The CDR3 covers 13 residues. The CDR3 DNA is TGTGCCAGCAGTGAGGGTCACACCGGGGAGCTGTTTTTT. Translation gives CASSEGHTGELFF.

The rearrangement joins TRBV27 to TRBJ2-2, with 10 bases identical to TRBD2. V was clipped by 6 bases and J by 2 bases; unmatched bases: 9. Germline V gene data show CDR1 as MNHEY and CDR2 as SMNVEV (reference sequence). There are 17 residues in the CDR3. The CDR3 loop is CASSRSGRASNTGELFF. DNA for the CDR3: TGTGCCAGCAGCCGAAGCGGGAGGGCCTCCAACACCGGGGAGCTGTTTTTT.

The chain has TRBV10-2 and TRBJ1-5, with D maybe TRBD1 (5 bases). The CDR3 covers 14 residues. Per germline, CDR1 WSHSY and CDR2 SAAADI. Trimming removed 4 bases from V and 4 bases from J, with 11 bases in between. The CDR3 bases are TGCGCCAGCAGTGCCTGGCAGGGAAATCAGCCCCAGCATTTT. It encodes CASSAWQGNQPQHF.

CDR3 residues: CAISPSPGANTGELFF. CDR3 nucleotides: TGTGCCATCAGTCCTAGTCCGGGGGCGAACACCGGGGAGCTGTTTTTT. The chain employs TRBV10-3 and TRBJ2-2; D is perhaps TRBD2 (6 bases). The CDR3 length is 16 residues. The ends were cut back, 5 bases at V and 0 bases at J, with 13 bases in the middle. Germline CDR1 and CDR2: ENHRY and SYGVKD.

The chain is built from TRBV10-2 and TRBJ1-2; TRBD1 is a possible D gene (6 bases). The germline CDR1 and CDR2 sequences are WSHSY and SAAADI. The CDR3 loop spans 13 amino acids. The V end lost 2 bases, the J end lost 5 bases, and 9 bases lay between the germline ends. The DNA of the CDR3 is TGCGCCAGCAGTGAGACAGGGAATTATGGCTACACCTTC. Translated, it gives CASSETGNYGYTF.

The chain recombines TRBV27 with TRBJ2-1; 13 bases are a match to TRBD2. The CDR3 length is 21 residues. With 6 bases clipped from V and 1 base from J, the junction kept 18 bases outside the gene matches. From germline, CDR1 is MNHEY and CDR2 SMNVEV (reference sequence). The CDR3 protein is CASSKGGVGLAGQRSYNEQFF. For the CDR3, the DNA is TGTGCCAGCAGCAAGGGGGGCGTGGGACTAGCGGGGCAAAGATCCTACAATGAGCAGTTCTTC.

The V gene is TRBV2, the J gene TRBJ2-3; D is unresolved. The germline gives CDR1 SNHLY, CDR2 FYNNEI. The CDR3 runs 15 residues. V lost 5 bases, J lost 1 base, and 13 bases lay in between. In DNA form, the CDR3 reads TGTGCCAGCAGTCAGGCTTCCTCCGGCACAGATACGCAGTATTTT. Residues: CASSQASSGTDTQYF.

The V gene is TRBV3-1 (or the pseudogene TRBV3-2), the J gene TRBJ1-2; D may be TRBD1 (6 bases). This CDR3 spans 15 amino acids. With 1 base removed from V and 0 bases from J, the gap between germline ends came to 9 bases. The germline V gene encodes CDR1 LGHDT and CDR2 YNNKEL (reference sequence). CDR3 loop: CASSQADSTNYGYTF. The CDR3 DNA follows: TGTGCCAGCAGCCAAGCGGACAGTACTAACTATGGCTACACCTTC.

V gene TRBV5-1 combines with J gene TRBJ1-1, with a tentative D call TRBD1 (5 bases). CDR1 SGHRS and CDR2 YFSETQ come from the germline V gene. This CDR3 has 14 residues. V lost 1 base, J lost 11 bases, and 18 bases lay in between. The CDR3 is CASSLQGTYEGAFF. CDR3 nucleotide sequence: TGCGCCAGCAGCTTGCAGGGAACCTACGAGGGGGCTTTCTTT.

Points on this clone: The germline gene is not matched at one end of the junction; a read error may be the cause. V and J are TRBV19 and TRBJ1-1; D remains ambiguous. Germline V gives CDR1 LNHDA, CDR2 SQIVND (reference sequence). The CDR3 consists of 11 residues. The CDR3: CATLWSNRRIF. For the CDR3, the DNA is TGTGCCACCCTCTGGTCCAACCGGCGGATCTTT.

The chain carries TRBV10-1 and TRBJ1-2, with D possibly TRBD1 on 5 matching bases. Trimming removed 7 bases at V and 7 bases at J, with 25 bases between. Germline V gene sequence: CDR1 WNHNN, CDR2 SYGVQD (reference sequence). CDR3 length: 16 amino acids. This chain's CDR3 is CASNRLLTETMIGYTF. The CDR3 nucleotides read TGCGCCAGCAACAGACTATTGACAGAAACTATGATTGGCTACACCTTC.

The chain's CDR3 is CASSLGRYNSPLHF. The CDR3, as DNA: TGTGCCAGCAGCTTGGGTCGGTATAATTCACCCCTCCACTTT. The V gene is TRBV5-6, the J gene TRBJ1-6; no clear D. Trimming cost V 0 bases and J 4 bases, with 5 bases left between them. The CDR3 consists of 14 residues. Germline V CDR1 and CDR2: SGHDT, YYEEEE.

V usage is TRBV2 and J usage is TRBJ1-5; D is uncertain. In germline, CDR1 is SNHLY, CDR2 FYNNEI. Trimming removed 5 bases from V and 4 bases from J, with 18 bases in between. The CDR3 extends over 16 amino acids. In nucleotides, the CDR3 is TGTGCCAGCAGTCTGGGTCCGACTCCTGGTAATCAGCCCCAGCATTTT. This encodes CASSLGPTPGNQPQHF.

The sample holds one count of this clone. The CDR3 reads CASSTDSNSPLHF. The CDR3, as DNA: TGTGCCAGCAGCACAGATTCAAATTCACCCCTCCACTTT. The gene calls are TRBV28 and TRBJ1-6; D is undetermined. V was cut by 6 bases and J by 7 bases, with 10 bases left in between. The germline V gene has CDR1 MDHEN and CDR2 SYDVKM. The CDR3 consists of 13 residues.

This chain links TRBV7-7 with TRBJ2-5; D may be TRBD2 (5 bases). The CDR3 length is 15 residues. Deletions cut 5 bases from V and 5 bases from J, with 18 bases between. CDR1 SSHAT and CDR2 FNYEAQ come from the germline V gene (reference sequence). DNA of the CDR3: TGTGCCAGCAGCGCGACTTCGGGGAACGGGGAGACCCAGTACTTC. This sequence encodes CASSATSGNGETQYF.

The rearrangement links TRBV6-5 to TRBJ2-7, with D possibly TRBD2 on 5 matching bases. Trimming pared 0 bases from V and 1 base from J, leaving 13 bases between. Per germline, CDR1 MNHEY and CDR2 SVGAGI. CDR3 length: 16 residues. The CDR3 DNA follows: TGTGCCAGCAGTTACTCGAAAGAGGGCGGATCCTACGAGCAGTACGTC. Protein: CASSYSKEGGSYEQYV.

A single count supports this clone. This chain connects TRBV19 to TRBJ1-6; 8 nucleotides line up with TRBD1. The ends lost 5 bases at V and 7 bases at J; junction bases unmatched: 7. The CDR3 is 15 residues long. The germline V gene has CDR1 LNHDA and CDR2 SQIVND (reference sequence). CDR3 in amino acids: CASSETGTGNSPLHF. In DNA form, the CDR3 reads TGTGCCAGTAGTGAAACCGGGACAGGAAATTCACCCCTCCACTTT. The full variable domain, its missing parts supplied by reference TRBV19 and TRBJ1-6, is DGGITQSPKYLFRKEGQNVTLSCEQNLNHDAMYWYRQDPGQGLRLIYYSQIVNDFQKGDIAEGYSVSREKKESFPLTVTSAQKNPTAFYLCASSETGTGNSPLHFGNGTRLTVT.

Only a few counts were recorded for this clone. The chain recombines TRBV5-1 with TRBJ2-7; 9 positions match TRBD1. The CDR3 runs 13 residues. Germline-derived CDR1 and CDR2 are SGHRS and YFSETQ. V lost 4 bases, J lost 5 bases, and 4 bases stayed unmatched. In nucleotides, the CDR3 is TGCGCCAGCAGCCCGACAGGGGGGAACGAGCAGTACGTC. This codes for CASSPTGGNEQYV.